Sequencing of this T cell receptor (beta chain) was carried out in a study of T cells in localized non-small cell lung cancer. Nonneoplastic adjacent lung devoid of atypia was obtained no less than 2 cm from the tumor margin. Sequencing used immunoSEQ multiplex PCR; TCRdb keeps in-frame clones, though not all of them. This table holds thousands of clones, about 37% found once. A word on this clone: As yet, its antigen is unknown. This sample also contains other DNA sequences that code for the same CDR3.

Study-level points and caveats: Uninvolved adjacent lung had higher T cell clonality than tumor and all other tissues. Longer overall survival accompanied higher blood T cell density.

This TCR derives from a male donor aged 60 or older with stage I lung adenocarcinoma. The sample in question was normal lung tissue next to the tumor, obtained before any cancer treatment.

The CDR3 protein is CASSPGQAEAFF. The CDR3 region has the DNA TGTGCCAGCTCACCAGGGCAGGCAGAAGCTTTCTTT. This rearrangement joins TRBV18 to TRBJ1-1, with D unclear. The CDR3 has 12 residues. The ends were cut back, 2 bases at V and 8 bases at J, with 9 bases in the middle. CDR1 and CDR2 (germline): KGHSH, LQKENI.